The 6 T cell receptor beta chains presented below share a single source sample, sequenced in a study of blood T cells in healthy people across ages. Next came a second PCR, run for about 7 to 12 cycles, which used a sample-barcoded 5' primer along with a J-beta primer mix. TCRdb processed the 5' RACE reads anew with MiXCR; each CDR3 protein has one entry. Of about 1.4 million distinct CDR3 sequences listed, approximately 59% are singletons. The sequencing sample was made of blood. Receptor source: a man aged 18 to 29 in good health.

This clonotype was observed a single time. V is TRBV13 and J is TRBJ2-1, with D hard to call. V was cut by 5 bases and J by 13 bases, with 18 bases left in between. CDR3 length: 13 amino acids. Germline V gene lookup returns CDR1 PRHDT and CDR2 FYEKMQ (reference sequence). The CDR3 DNA sequence: TGTGCCAGCAGCCATGAGGACCAGGAGACCCAGTTCTTC. Protein sequence: CASSHEDQETQFF. Full variable domain (remainder filled in from reference TRBV13 and TRBJ2-1): AAGVIQSPRHLIKEKRETATLKCYPIPRHDTVYWYQQGPGQDPQFLISFYEKMQSDKGSIPDRFSAQQFSDYHSELNMSSLELGDSALYFCASSHEDQETQFFGPGTRLTVL.

This clonotype was counted only a few times. This sequence joins TRBV20-1 and TRBJ2-5, with 8 bases that match TRBD2. CDR3 length: 15 amino acids. V was pared by 0 bases and J by 9 bases, with 12 bases of the junction left unmatched. Germline lookup yields CDR1 DFQATT and CDR2 SNEGSKA (reference sequence). CDR3: CSARDSREAQLAQYF. The CDR3 DNA is TGCAGTGCTAGAGATTCGCGGGAGGCCCAACTGGCCCAGTACTTC.

The CDR3 DNA is TGCGCCAGCAGCCCCAGACTAGCGGGGGGGCCCGCTAGCACAGATACGCAGTATTTT. It codes for CASSPRLAGGPASTDTQYF. The chain carries TRBV5-1 and TRBJ2-3; 14 nucleotides match TRBD2. In germline, CDR1 is SGHRS, CDR2 YFSETQ. V was pared by 4 bases and J by 0 bases, with 10 bases of the junction left unmatched. There are 19 residues in the CDR3.

This clonotype was detected a few times. The rearrangement joins TRBV6-5 to TRBJ2-1; no firm D call. The CDR3 runs to 15 residues. The germline V gene encodes CDR1 MNHEY and CDR2 SVGAGI. Trimming left V 0 bases short and J 1 base short, with 7 bases between. The CDR3 region is CASSYSASSYNEQFF. The CDR3 DNA sequence: TGTGCCAGCAGTTACTCTGCCTCATCCTACAATGAGCAGTTCTTC.

This rearrangement joins TRBV6-5 to TRBJ2-1; the match to TRBD2 covers 9 bases. J was trimmed by 2 bases and V by 5 bases; bases with no gene match: 7. Germline loops: CDR1 MNHEY, CDR2 SVGAGI. The CDR3 loop spans 16 amino acids. CDR3 nucleotide sequence: TGTGCCAGCAGTCGGACCGAGCGGGGGGCCTACAATGAGCAGTTCTTC. It yields the protein CASSRTERGAYNEQFF.

V gene TRBV20-1 combines with J gene TRBJ1-6, with 7 bases aligning to TRBD1. The ends lost 6 bases at V and 12 bases at J; junction bases unmatched: 11. The CDR3 is made up of 13 amino acids. Germline V gene data show CDR1 as DFQATT and CDR2 as SNEGSKA (reference sequence). The CDR3: CSAIKTGWGPLHF. The CDR3 coding sequence is TGCAGTGCCATAAAGACAGGGTGGGGACCCCTCCACTTT.